This record looks at one T cell receptor (beta chain) sequence and its context. Germline CDR1 reads SQVTM; CDR2 reads ANQGSEA. The CDR3 loop spans 13 amino acids. With 6 bases removed from V and 0 bases from J, the gap between germline ends came to 11 bases. The record originates from a study of identical twins. TCRdb ran MiXCR on the 5' RACE reads and lists one entry per CDR3 protein. The table shows about 720,000 distinct CDR3 sequences, with about 20% occurring only once. This sample was also put to use in a study of T cells expressing NK-cell markers.

This chain joins TRBV29-1 and TRBJ1-1, with a possible D match to TRBD1 (6 bases). The sample consisted of PBMCs. The source of this sequence is a woman in her late teens or twenties in good health. CDR3 region: CSVGGALNTEAFF. The CDR3 nucleotides are TGCAGCGTGGGGGGGGCATTGAACACTGAAGCTTTCTTT.